This is a list of T cell receptor beta chains from one sample in a study of blood T cell repertoires in COVID-19. Clones were read by immunoSEQ multiplex PCR, and TCRdb kept only the in-frame ones, dropping some. The table shows some 68,000 clones, with about 80% occurring only once. The sample taken for sequencing was peripheral blood. These receptors originate from a man in his sixties or seventies with acute or convalescent COVID-19. The CDR3 runs from the conserved cysteine through the conserved F or W. The D gene is left open where the match is weak. Expanded clones get a size class; other rows say once, few or many, or leave the size out.

TRBJ2-2 . 16 TRBD1 TRBV30 TGTGCCTGGAGATCAGGGGACAGGGTTTACACCGGGGAGCTGTTTTTT CAWRSGDRVYTGELFF
TRBJ1-2 few 12 . TRBV12-3/TRBV12-4 TGTGCCAGCCGTGGGGGGGCGAGTGGCTACACCTTC CASRGGASGYTF
TRBJ2-1 . 11 . TRBV25-1 TGTGCCAGCAGTACCCAGGGTGAGCAGTTCTTC CASSTQGEQFF
TRBJ2-2 . 16 . TRBV21-1 TGTGCCAGCACCATAGGGGGCGGGACTGGAACCGGGGAGCTGTTTTTT CASTIGGGTGTGELFF
TRBJ2-5 once 14 . TRBV5-1 TGCGCCAGCAGCTTGGAGTCAGGGCAAGAGACCCAGTACTTC CASSLESGQETQYF
TRBJ1-2 . 13 . TRBV18 TGTGCCAGCTCACCTGGTCAGGGTGATGGCTACACCTTC CASSPGQGDGYTF
TRBJ1-1 . 14 TRBD1 TRBV20-1 TGCAGTGCTATTGACAGGGTCATGAACACTGAAGCTTTCTTT CSAIDRVMNTEAFF
TRBJ2-1 . 16 TRBD1 TRBV5-1 TGCGCCAGCAGCAGCACCGGGACAGGGAGGAACAATGAGCAGTTCTTC CASSSTGTGRNNEQFF
TRBJ1-2 . 15 . TRBV7-2 TGTGCCAGCAGCCTTTTGGACAGTGCGGACTATGGCTACACCTTC CASSLLDSADYGYTF
TRBJ1-1 . 13 . TRBV11-3 TGTGCCAGCAGCTTAGACAGGTACACTGAAGCTTTCTTT CASSLDRYTEAFF
TRBJ1-6 many 16 . TRBV13 TGTGCCAGCAGCTTAGGCCGGTCAGGGTATAATTCACCCCTCCACTTT CASSLGRSGYNSPLHF
TRBJ1-2 . 16 . TRBV19 TGTGCCAGTAGTATTCTTTCAGGGACTTTCAACTATGGCTACACCTTC CASSILSGTFNYGYTF
TRBJ2-1 once 20 TRBD2 TRBV4-2 TGTGCCAGCAGCCAAGAAGAGACTAGCGGGAGCTTGAGCTCCTACAATGAGCAGTTCTTC CASSQEETSGSLSSYNEQFF
TRBJ2-3 . 15 TRBD1 TRBV19 TGTGCCAGTAGTATAGGGACAGGGGGCATAGATACGCAGTATTTT CASSIGTGGIDTQYF
TRBJ2-5 . 10 . TRBV20-1 TGCAGTGCATCACAAGAGACCCAGTACTTC CSASQETQYF
TRBJ2-1 . 15 . TRBV3-1/TRBV3-2 TGTGCCAGCAGCCAAGCGGGGAGCTCCTACAATGAGCAGTTCTTC CASSQAGSSYNEQFF
TRBJ1-5 once 14 . TRBV4-1 TGCGCCAGCAGCCAATCCTCTAGCAATCAGCCCCAGCATTTT CASSQSSSNQPQHF
TRBJ1-5 . 13 . TRBV30 TGTGCCTGGAGCCAGGATAGCAATCAGCCCCAGCATTTT CAWSQDSNQPQHF
TRBJ2-7 . 11 . TRBV27 TGTGCCAGCAGTTTAGACCGCCGACTTTACTTC CASSLDRRLYF
TRBJ1-2 . 13 TRBD1 TRBV2 TGTGCCAGCAGGGGGGACAGTAACTATGGCTACACCTTC CASRGDSNYGYTF
TRBJ1-2 . 14 TRBD1 TRBV10-3 TGTGCCATCAGTGAACCCACAGGGGGAGCAGGCTACACCTTC CAISEPTGGAGYTF
TRBJ1-1 . 16 TRBD1 TRBV6-5 TGTGCCAGCAGTTTCACAACTACAGGGGGAAGAGTCCGAGCTTTCTTT CASSFTTTGGRVRAFF
TRBJ1-2 few 16 . TRBV5-4 TGTGCCAGCAGCCTGGGGGGGCCCCATGATTTTTATGGCTACACCTTC CASSLGGPHDFYGYTF
TRBJ1-5 once 13 . TRBV6-5 TGTGCCAGCAGTTTGGAGGTGTATCAGCCCCAGCATTTT CASSLEVYQPQHF
TRBJ1-5 . 14 . TRBV10-2 TGCGCCAGCGGAGCTGAGGCAACGAATCAGCCCCAGCATTTT CASGAEATNQPQHF
TRBJ1-5 . 14 . TRBV28 TGTGCCAGCAGCCTAGGACAAACCAATCAGCCCCAGCATTTT CASSLGQTNQPQHF